This T cell receptor beta chain was identified during a study of shared clonotypes between healthy human individuals. Looking at the study overall: There were three CD4 naive, three CD4 memory, two CD8 naive and one CD8 memory plates per donor. Findings and limits, study-wide: Among donors, clonotype sharing was expected to be affected by sequencing depth. With a handful of donors compared, 4.5% to 6.5% of naive CD4 clonotypes were shared.

On this clone: Antigen specificity is unknown.

Here immunoSEQ multiplex PCR was the method, and the copy in TCRdb shows in-frame clones only, minus some. The table records about 180,000 clones, about 93% of them present only once. After removal of 3 bases from V and 4 bases from J, the junction contained 8 bases not matched to a gene. Germline CDR1 reads MDHEN; CDR2 reads SYDVKM. This CDR3 contains 18 residues. Among the donors, all were Caucasian adults who lived in Nashville, Tennessee. The sequencing sample was made of naive CD4+ T cells sorted from blood. Subset specified: CD45RA+ positively selected. V and J are TRBV28 and TRBJ2-6; 11 bases agree with TRBD1. The sequence was collected from a woman in her twenties or thirties in good health. CDR3 nucleotide sequence: TGTGCCAGCAGTTTTGTTGGACAGGGGGCGTTGGGGGCCAACGTCCTGACTTTC. Encoded protein: CASSFVGQGALGANVLTF.